The present T cell receptor beta chain was sequenced within a study of CD8 T cells in Susac syndrome. The V end lost 2 bases, the J end lost 5 bases, and 3 bases lay between the germline ends. CDR1 is MNHNY and CDR2 is SVGAGI in the germline V gene (reference sequence). CDR3 length: 11 amino acids. Random hexamers were used to reverse transcribe an amount of about 0.45 to 1 ug RNA. An immunoSEQ multiplex PCR amplified TCR beta CDR3 over 54 Vbeta and 13 Jbeta. TCRdb ran MiXCR on the immunoSEQ multiplex PCR reads and lists one entry per CDR3 protein. The table shows some 180,000 distinct CDR3 sequences, with roughly 94% occurring only once.

Input material: CD4+ T cells from PBMCs. The receptor was isolated from a human donor with Susac syndrome. The chain links TRBV6-6 to TRBJ1-2; unclear D gene. CDR3 DNA sequence: TGTGCCAGCAGTTACGCGTATGGCTACACCTTC. This sequence encodes CASSYAYGYTF.